Each of the 7 T cell receptor beta chains below was sequenced from the same sample in a study of T cell responses to AZD1222 COVID-19 vaccine. Measured with immunoSEQ multiplex PCR; TCRdb has only the in-frame clones, and not every one. The profile covers around 62,000 clones, with about 90% appearing a single time and approximately 4.9% taken by the ten largest. The sequencing used peripheral blood, collected on day 0 of AZD1222 vaccination. Receptor source: an adult in good health.

The chain carries TRBV3-1 (or the pseudogene TRBV3-2) and TRBJ1-4, with D unclear. Germline CDR1 and CDR2: LGHDT and YNNKEL (reference sequence). V lost 1 base and J 8 bases, leaving 11 bases between the germline ends. The CDR3 is 14 residues long. The CDR3 is CASSQVAGQEKLFF. CDR3 DNA sequence: TGTGCCAGCAGCCAAGTGGCAGGTCAAGAAAAACTGTTTTTT.

The rearrangement uses TRBV23-1 and TRBJ2-2; D is unresolved. TRBV23-1 falls under the ORF class, with uncertain function. There are 9 residues in the CDR3. CDR3 in DNA: TGCCCTTGGGCCGGGGAGCTGTTTTTT. This translates into CPWAGELFF.

The chain employs TRBV2 and TRBJ2-5; 13 bases fit TRBD2. The ends lost 8 bases at V and 5 bases at J; junction bases unmatched: 8. This CDR3 spans 15 amino acids. Germline V lookup: CDR1 SNHLY, CDR2 FYNNEI. The CDR3 protein is CASGTSGGARETQYF. The DNA for the CDR3 is TGTGCCAGCGGAACTAGCGGGGGGGCTCGGGAGACCCAGTACTTC.

The gene calls are TRBV7-9 and TRBJ1-2, with D unclear. The CDR3 totals 12 residues. V shed 5 bases and J shed 6 bases, with 10 bases lying between them. Germline CDR1 SEHNR, CDR2 FQNEAQ (reference sequence). CDR3 DNA: TGTGCCAGCAGCCCCGCCCGGGATGGCTACACCTTC. This gives the protein CASSPARDGYTF.

Worth noting for this clone: Germline is not matched at one junction end, which may reflect a read error. In DNA, the CDR3 is TGCGCCAGCAGCTTGGGATACCAAGAAACCCAGTACTTC. Translated: CASSLGYQETQYF. The rearrangement uses TRBV5-1 and TRBJ2-5; D ambiguous. CDR1 SGHRS and CDR2 YFSETQ come from the germline V gene. The CDR3 has 13 residues.

This chain joins TRBV6-5 and TRBJ1-1, with a possible D match to TRBD1 (6 bases). V lost 6 bases and J 5 bases, leaving 13 bases between the germline ends. Looked up from germline, CDR1 is MNHEY and CDR2 is SVGAGI. CDR3 length: 13 residues. The CDR3 nucleotides read TGTGCCAGCAGGAGAACAGGGAATACTGAAGCTTTCTTT. As protein: CASRRTGNTEAFF.

The chain joins TRBV24-1 to TRBJ1-5, with 7 bases fitting TRBD1. Germline-derived CDR1 and CDR2 are KGHDR and SFDVKD. The junction had 4 bases not matched to a gene; V was cut back by 9 bases and J by 0 bases. This CDR3 has 14 amino acids. Here the CDR3 DNA reads TGTGCCACCGGGGACAGCTATAGCAATCAGCCCCAGCATTTT. Translating gives CATGDSYSNQPQHF.